These T cell receptor beta chains were read from a single sample in a study of blood T cells in healthy people across ages. TCRdb reprocessed the 5' RACE reads via MiXCR and lists one record per CDR3 protein. In the table there are 800,000 to 900,000 distinct CDR3 sequences, 55% to 65% of which are singletons. Sequenced sample: blood. Receptor source: a man aged 25 to 40 in good health. The CDR3 runs from the conserved cysteine through the conserved F or W. Each record gives: J gene, clone size, D gene, V gene, CDR3 protein, CDR3 DNA. A D gene is named only where the DNA matches it firmly. Size values are once, few and many counts, or a class for expanded clones, and some rows have none.

j_call: TRBJ2-1; clone_size: once; d_call: .; v_call: TRBV5-6; cdr3_aa: CASSLRDFYNEQFF; cdr3_nt: TGTGCCAGCAGCTTACGGGACTTCTACAATGAGCAGTTCTTC
j_call: TRBJ2-7; clone_size: .; d_call: TRBD1; v_call: TRBV10-3; cdr3_aa: CATRDRSSYEQYF; cdr3_nt: TGTGCCACTAGGGACAGGAGCTCCTACGAGCAGTACTTC
j_call: TRBJ2-1; clone_size: .; d_call: TRBD1; v_call: TRBV30; cdr3_aa: CAQKRQGLNEQFF; cdr3_nt: TGTGCCCAAAAACGACAGGGATTGAATGAGCAGTTCTTC
j_call: TRBJ2-3; clone_size: .; d_call: .; v_call: TRBV20-1; cdr3_aa: CSATPSEGTTDTQYF; cdr3_nt: TGCAGTGCTACACCCTCGGAGGGGACCACAGATACGCAGTATTTT
j_call: TRBJ2-5; clone_size: .; d_call: TRBD2; v_call: TRBV6-2/TRBV6-3; cdr3_aa: CASSHPISGGAETQYF; cdr3_nt: TGTGCCAGCAGTCACCCTATTAGCGGGGGGGCGGAGACCCAGTACTTC
j_call: TRBJ2-3; clone_size: .; d_call: TRBD2; v_call: TRBV10-3; cdr3_aa: CAISESSSGGMDTQYF; cdr3_nt: TGTGCCATCAGTGAGAGCAGTAGCGGGGGCATGGATACGCAGTATTTT
j_call: TRBJ1-1; clone_size: .; d_call: TRBD1; v_call: TRBV6-5; cdr3_aa: CASSYPGGVGTEAFF; cdr3_nt: TGTGCCAGCAGTTATCCAGGGGGCGTGGGCACTGAAGCTTTCTTT
j_call: TRBJ2-7; clone_size: .; d_call: TRBD1; v_call: TRBV4-1; cdr3_aa: CASSPQGTVAYEQYF; cdr3_nt: TGCGCCAGCAGCCCCCAGGGGACAGTCGCCTACGAGCAGTACTTC
j_call: TRBJ2-7; clone_size: .; d_call: .; v_call: TRBV20-1; cdr3_aa: CSASPRDPTYEQYF; cdr3_nt: TGCAGTGCTTCCCCCCGGGACCCAACCTACGAGCAGTACTTC
j_call: TRBJ2-1; clone_size: .; d_call: .; v_call: TRBV24-1; cdr3_aa: CATRGVDGSSYNEQFF; cdr3_nt: TGTGCCACCAGGGGGGTCGACGGGAGCTCCTACAATGAGCAGTTCTTC
j_call: TRBJ2-5; clone_size: .; d_call: TRBD2; v_call: TRBV4-2; cdr3_aa: CASSQDKRGNIQETQYF; cdr3_nt: TGTGCCAGCAGCCAAGATAAGCGGGGGAATATCCAAGAGACCCAGTACTTC
j_call: TRBJ2-1; clone_size: few; d_call: TRBD2; v_call: TRBV14; cdr3_aa: CASSTGTSAYNEQFF; cdr3_nt: TGTGCCAGCAGCACCGGGACTAGCGCCTACAATGAGCAGTTCTTC
j_call: TRBJ2-1; clone_size: .; d_call: .; v_call: TRBV11-1; cdr3_aa: CASSLARDFYNEQFF; cdr3_nt: TGTGCCAGCAGCTTAGCAAGGGATTTTTACAATGAGCAGTTCTTC
j_call: TRBJ2-7; clone_size: .; d_call: TRBD2; v_call: TRBV4-3; cdr3_aa: CASSQVSGASYEQYF; cdr3_nt: TGCGCCAGCAGCCAAGTCAGCGGGGCCTCCTACGAGCAGTACTTC
j_call: TRBJ2-2; clone_size: .; d_call: .; v_call: TRBV15; cdr3_aa: CATGPRNTGELFF; cdr3_nt: TGTGCCACCGGCCCCCGTAACACCGGGGAGCTGTTTTTT
j_call: TRBJ2-5; clone_size: few; d_call: TRBD1; v_call: TRBV11-1; cdr3_aa: CASSLGQGRQETQYF; cdr3_nt: TGTGCCAGCAGCTTAGGACAGGGAAGGCAAGAGACCCAGTACTTC
j_call: TRBJ1-5; clone_size: .; d_call: TRBD1; v_call: TRBV6-1; cdr3_aa: CASSEADRGWQPQHF; cdr3_nt: TGTGCCAGCAGTGAAGCAGACAGGGGCTGGCAGCCCCAGCATTTT
j_call: TRBJ2-1; clone_size: .; d_call: .; v_call: TRBV25-1; cdr3_aa: CAGSESGNEQFF; cdr3_nt: TGTGCCGGCAGTGAATCGGGCAATGAGCAGTTCTTC
j_call: TRBJ2-3; clone_size: .; d_call: TRBD1; v_call: TRBV12-3/TRBV12-4; cdr3_aa: CASSSWTGKADTQYF; cdr3_nt: TGTGCCAGCAGTTCTTGGACAGGGAAGGCAGATACGCAGTATTTT
j_call: TRBJ1-5; clone_size: .; d_call: .; v_call: TRBV2; cdr3_aa: CASSVIDSNQPQHF; cdr3_nt: TGTGCCAGCAGTGTAATAGATAGCAATCAGCCCCAGCATTTT
j_call: TRBJ2-4; clone_size: once; d_call: TRBD1; v_call: TRBV14; cdr3_aa: CASSLTTDRASNEQYF; cdr3_nt: TGTGCCAGCAGCCTGACTACGGACAGGGCCTCCAATGAGCAGTACTTC
j_call: TRBJ2-7; clone_size: .; d_call: TRBD1; v_call: TRBV2; cdr3_aa: CASRAGGSYEQYF; cdr3_nt: TGTGCCAGCAGGGCAGGGGGCTCCTACGAGCAGTACTTC
j_call: TRBJ2-7; clone_size: few; d_call: TRBD1; v_call: TRBV12-3/TRBV12-4; cdr3_aa: CASSPRDRYSYEQYF; cdr3_nt: TGTGCCAGCAGTCCCCGGGACAGGTATTCCTACGAGCAGTACTTC
j_call: TRBJ2-5; clone_size: few; d_call: .; v_call: TRBV7-8; cdr3_aa: CASSLADVQTQYF; cdr3_nt: TGTGCCAGCAGCTTAGCTGATGTACAGACCCAGTACTTC
j_call: TRBJ2-3; clone_size: .; d_call: TRBD1; v_call: TRBV29-1; cdr3_aa: CSVVRDRPTDTQYF; cdr3_nt: TGCAGCGTTGTGAGGGACAGGCCCACAGATACGCAGTATTTT
j_call: TRBJ2-7; clone_size: .; d_call: .; v_call: TRBV15; cdr3_aa: CATSSTPVPSYEQYF; cdr3_nt: TGTGCCACCAGCTCTACACCGGTCCCATCCTACGAGCAGTACTTC
j_call: TRBJ2-5; clone_size: .; d_call: TRBD1; v_call: TRBV9; cdr3_aa: CASSASGTGAETQYF; cdr3_nt: TGTGCCAGCAGCGCAAGTGGTACAGGGGCAGAGACCCAGTACTTC
j_call: TRBJ2-7; clone_size: .; d_call: TRBD2; v_call: TRBV9; cdr3_aa: CASSVEGGLWSYEQYF; cdr3_nt: TGTGCCAGCAGCGTTGAGGGAGGGTTATGGTCCTACGAGCAGTACTTC
j_call: TRBJ1-1; clone_size: few; d_call: TRBD1; v_call: TRBV3-1; cdr3_aa: CASSLGQGVLDAFF; cdr3_nt: TGTGCCAGCAGCCTGGGACAGGGGGTATTGGATGCTTTCTTT
j_call: TRBJ1-1; clone_size: once; d_call: .; v_call: TRBV11-2; cdr3_aa: CASSPQRGNTEAFF; cdr3_nt: TGTGCCAGCAGCCCCCAGAGGGGTAACACTGAAGCTTTCTTT
j_call: TRBJ1-4; clone_size: .; d_call: .; v_call: TRBV28; cdr3_aa: CASSAILGTNEKLFF; cdr3_nt: TGTGCCAGCAGCGCCATCCTTGGGACTAATGAAAAACTGTTTTTT
j_call: TRBJ2-5; clone_size: .; d_call: .; v_call: TRBV7-2; cdr3_aa: CAGSRVWRNEQYF; cdr3_nt: TGTGCCGGCAGCCGGGTATGGCGGAATGAGCAGTACTTC
j_call: TRBJ2-5; clone_size: .; d_call: .; v_call: TRBV12-3/TRBV12-4; cdr3_aa: CASMRPDEETQYF; cdr3_nt: TGTGCCAGCATGCGCCCGGACGAAGAGACCCAGTACTTC
j_call: TRBJ1-6; clone_size: .; d_call: .; v_call: TRBV6-2/TRBV6-3; cdr3_aa: CASRDPPTAYLHF; cdr3_nt: TGTGCCAGCAGGGATCCCCCCACAGCCTACCTCCACTTT
j_call: TRBJ2-1; clone_size: .; d_call: .; v_call: TRBV20-1; cdr3_aa: CSARDRRGVRNEQFF; cdr3_nt: TGCAGTGCTAGAGATAGGAGGGGGGTAAGGAATGAGCAGTTCTTC
j_call: TRBJ1-1; clone_size: .; d_call: .; v_call: TRBV7-9; cdr3_aa: CASSSRGGKEAFF; cdr3_nt: TGTGCCAGCAGCTCGCGAGGTGGTAAAGAAGCTTTCTTT
j_call: TRBJ2-1; clone_size: few; d_call: .; v_call: TRBV12-3/TRBV12-4; cdr3_aa: CASSLSDKPGQFF; cdr3_nt: TGTGCCAGCAGTTTATCAGACAAGCCTGGGCAGTTCTTC
j_call: TRBJ2-1; clone_size: .; d_call: TRBD1; v_call: TRBV3-1; cdr3_aa: CASSPGTGFYNEQFF; cdr3_nt: TGTGCCAGCAGCCCCGGGACAGGGTTCTACAATGAGCAGTTCTTC
j_call: TRBJ2-3; clone_size: few; d_call: TRBD2; v_call: TRBV5-1; cdr3_aa: CASSPPGGRTDTQYF; cdr3_nt: TGCGCCAGCAGTCCGCCGGGGGGAAGAACAGATACGCAGTATTTT
j_call: TRBJ1-1; clone_size: .; d_call: .; v_call: TRBV6-6; cdr3_aa: CASTETPAEAFF; cdr3_nt: TGTGCCAGCACCGAGACCCCGGCGGAAGCTTTCTTT
j_call: TRBJ2-1; clone_size: .; d_call: TRBD2; v_call: TRBV12-3/TRBV12-4; cdr3_aa: CASTDLAGAFGEQFF; cdr3_nt: TGTGCCAGCACCGATCTAGCGGGGGCCTTTGGTGAGCAGTTCTTC
j_call: TRBJ2-7; clone_size: few; d_call: .; v_call: TRBV28; cdr3_aa: CASSLGRGGYEQYF; cdr3_nt: TGTGCCAGCAGTTTGGGCAGGGGCGGGTACGAGCAGTACTTC
j_call: TRBJ2-5; clone_size: .; d_call: .; v_call: TRBV12-3/TRBV12-4; cdr3_aa: CASSFMTGPQETQYF; cdr3_nt: TGTGCCAGCAGTTTCATGACAGGCCCACAAGAGACCCAGTACTTC
j_call: TRBJ2-5; clone_size: .; d_call: .; v_call: TRBV7-9; cdr3_aa: CAGSLGSYRETQYF; cdr3_nt: TGTGCCGGCAGCTTAGGGTCATACCGAGAGACCCAGTACTTC
j_call: TRBJ1-1; clone_size: .; d_call: .; v_call: TRBV29-1; cdr3_aa: CSVVGDYTEAFF; cdr3_nt: TGCAGCGTTGTCGGGGATTACACTGAAGCTTTCTTT
j_call: TRBJ2-7; clone_size: .; d_call: .; v_call: TRBV7-9; cdr3_aa: CASSLAGTNSYEQYF; cdr3_nt: TGTGCCAGCAGCTTAGCTGGGACGAATTCCTACGAGCAGTACTTC